This TCR beta chain was profiled in a study of T cell responses to AZD1222 COVID-19 vaccine. Method: immunoSEQ multiplex PCR; TCRdb's copy keeps in-frame clones and lacks some. The sample lists approximately 140,000 clones; around nine tenths were seen once. V dropped 1 base and J dropped 1 base, with 5 bases sitting between them. The CDR3 is 14 amino acids. Germline V gene data show CDR1 as LGHNA and CDR2 as YNFKEQ. This clone was detected only a few times. Source: peripheral blood, taken on day 0 of AZD1222 vaccination. The TCR was taken from an adult in good health. V usage is TRBV4-2 and J usage is TRBJ1-5; D is unclear. CDR3 nucleotides: TGTGCCAGCAGCCAAGGTAACAGCAATCAGCCCCAGCATTTT. As protein: CASSQGNSNQPQHF.